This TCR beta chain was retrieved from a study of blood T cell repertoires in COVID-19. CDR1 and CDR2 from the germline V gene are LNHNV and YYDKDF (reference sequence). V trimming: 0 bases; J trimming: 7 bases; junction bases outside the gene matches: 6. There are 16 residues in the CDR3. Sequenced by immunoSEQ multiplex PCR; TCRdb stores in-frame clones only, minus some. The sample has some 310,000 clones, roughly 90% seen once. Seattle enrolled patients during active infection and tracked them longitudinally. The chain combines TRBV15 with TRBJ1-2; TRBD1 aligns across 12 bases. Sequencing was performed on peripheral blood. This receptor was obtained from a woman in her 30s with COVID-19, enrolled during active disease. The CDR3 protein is CATSRDGTGGFSGYTF. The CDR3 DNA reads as TGTGCCACCAGCAGAGATGGGACAGGGGGCTTCTCTGGCTACACCTTC.